A selection of T cell receptor beta chains follows, all from one sample in a study of T cell responses to AZD1222 COVID-19 vaccine. Only in-frame clones appear in the TCRdb table, and some are missing; sequencing was by immunoSEQ multiplex PCR. The data contain about 72,000 clones, about 89% of them singletons. The material was peripheral blood, obtained 28 days after the second AZD1222 dose. Receptors originate from an adult who received the AZD1222 COVID-19 vaccine. Each CDR3 is given with its conserved first and last residue. Fields, in order: J gene, clone size, V gene, D gene, CDR3 DNA, CDR3 protein. The D gene is left open where the match is weak. Size is stated for part of the rows, as once, few or many counts, or as a class when the clone is expanded.

j_call: TRBJ1-1; clone_size: -; v_call: TRBV19; d_call: -; cdr3_nt: TGTGCCAGTAGTATAGGGAATGGGAACGCAGCTTTCTTT; cdr3_aa: CASSIGNGNAAFF
j_call: TRBJ2-2; clone_size: -; v_call: TRBV5-1; d_call: TRBD2; cdr3_nt: TGCGCCAGCAGCCTCGGGACTAGCGGGAGTGGCGACGGGGAGCTGTTTTTT; cdr3_aa: CASSLGTSGSGDGELFF
j_call: TRBJ2-7; clone_size: -; v_call: TRBV7-9; d_call: -; cdr3_nt: TGTGCCAGCAGCGGGTACCAGAACGAGCAGTACTTC; cdr3_aa: CASSGYQNEQYF
j_call: TRBJ2-1; clone_size: -; v_call: TRBV7-3; d_call: -; cdr3_nt: TGTGCCAGCAGTTCCGGTGGGTCCCATCAACTCCTTTACAATGAGCAGTTCTTC; cdr3_aa: CASSSGGSHQLLYNEQFF
j_call: TRBJ1-4; clone_size: -; v_call: TRBV10-1; d_call: -; cdr3_nt: TGCGCCAGCAGTGAGGGTCCTTCAGGGAATGAAAAACTGTTTTTT; cdr3_aa: CASSEGPSGNEKLFF
j_call: TRBJ2-7; clone_size: -; v_call: TRBV29-1; d_call: -; cdr3_nt: TGCAGCCTAAGGTCGGGAAGCAACGAGCAGTACTTC; cdr3_aa: CSLRSGSNEQYF
j_call: TRBJ2-7; clone_size: few; v_call: TRBV10-3; d_call: TRBD2; cdr3_nt: TGTGCCATCAGTGACGAGCGGGGTGAGCAGTACTTC; cdr3_aa: CAISDERGEQYF
j_call: TRBJ2-2; clone_size: -; v_call: TRBV7-3; d_call: TRBD2; cdr3_nt: TGTGCCAGCAGCCCCAACGGGAGGACCGGGGAGCTGTTTTTT; cdr3_aa: CASSPNGRTGELFF
j_call: TRBJ1-5; clone_size: -; v_call: TRBV7-2; d_call: TRBD1; cdr3_nt: TGTGCCAGCAGCACCCGGACAGGGTATTATAGCAATCAGCCCCAGCATTTT; cdr3_aa: CASSTRTGYYSNQPQHF
j_call: TRBJ1-3; clone_size: -; v_call: TRBV4-2; d_call: -; cdr3_nt: TGTGCCAGCAGCCAAGATGGGGGGTTCGGAAACACCATATATTTT; cdr3_aa: CASSQDGGFGNTIYF
j_call: TRBJ2-7; clone_size: -; v_call: TRBV6-5; d_call: -; cdr3_nt: TGTGCCAGCAGTACGGACTCCTACGAGCAGTACTTC; cdr3_aa: CASSTDSYEQYF